This T cell receptor (beta chain) was sequenced in a study of T-cell reconstitution after alpha-beta-depleted transplantation in children. The germline V gene encodes CDR1 DFQATT and CDR2 SNEGSKA (reference sequence). The CDR3 runs to 15 residues. Germline trimming cut 3 bases from V and 3 bases from J; bases unmatched to any gene: 5. The library targeted TCRbeta and was prepared with unique molecular identifiers. TCRdb re-called the PCR reads through MiXCR, storing one row per CDR3 protein. The sample has 450,000 to 550,000 distinct CDR3 sequences, around 10% seen once. With regard to this clonotype: As yet, its antigen is unknown.

The study's findings and limits: It was newly produced T cells that mostly accounted for T-cell counts and diversity one year after transplant. Approximately two months post-transplant, alpha-beta T cells reportedly originated from several hundred expanded graft clones. For some patients, TCRbeta diversity was high at day 60 because of recipient T cells and thymic progenitors that survived.

Source: PBMCs, mostly from graft donor cells, taken 180 days after TCRalphabeta/CD19-depleted stem cell transplant. The sequence was obtained from a female patient aged 2-10 years who had a stem cell transplant for aplastic anemia, so the T cells may come from the graft donor. The chain combines TRBV20-1 with TRBJ1-5; the match to TRBD1 covers 10 bases. The CDR3 nucleotides read TGCAGTGCTAGCGGGACAGGGGTGTTCAATCAGCCCCAGCATTTT. Translation: CSASGTGVFNQPQHF.